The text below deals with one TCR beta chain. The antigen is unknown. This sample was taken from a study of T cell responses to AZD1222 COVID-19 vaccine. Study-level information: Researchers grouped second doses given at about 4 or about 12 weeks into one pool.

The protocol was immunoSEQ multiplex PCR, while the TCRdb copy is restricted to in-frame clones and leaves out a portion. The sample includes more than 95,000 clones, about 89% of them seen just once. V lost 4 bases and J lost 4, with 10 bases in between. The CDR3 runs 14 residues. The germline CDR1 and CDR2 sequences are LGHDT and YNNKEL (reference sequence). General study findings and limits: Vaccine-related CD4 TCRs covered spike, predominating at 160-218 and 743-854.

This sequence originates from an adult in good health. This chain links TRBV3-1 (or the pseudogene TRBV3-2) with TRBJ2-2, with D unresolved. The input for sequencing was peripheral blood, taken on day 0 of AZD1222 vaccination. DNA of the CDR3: TGTGCCAGCAGCCCGTCAGACTTCACCGGGGAGCTGTTTTTT. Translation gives CASSPSDFTGELFF.